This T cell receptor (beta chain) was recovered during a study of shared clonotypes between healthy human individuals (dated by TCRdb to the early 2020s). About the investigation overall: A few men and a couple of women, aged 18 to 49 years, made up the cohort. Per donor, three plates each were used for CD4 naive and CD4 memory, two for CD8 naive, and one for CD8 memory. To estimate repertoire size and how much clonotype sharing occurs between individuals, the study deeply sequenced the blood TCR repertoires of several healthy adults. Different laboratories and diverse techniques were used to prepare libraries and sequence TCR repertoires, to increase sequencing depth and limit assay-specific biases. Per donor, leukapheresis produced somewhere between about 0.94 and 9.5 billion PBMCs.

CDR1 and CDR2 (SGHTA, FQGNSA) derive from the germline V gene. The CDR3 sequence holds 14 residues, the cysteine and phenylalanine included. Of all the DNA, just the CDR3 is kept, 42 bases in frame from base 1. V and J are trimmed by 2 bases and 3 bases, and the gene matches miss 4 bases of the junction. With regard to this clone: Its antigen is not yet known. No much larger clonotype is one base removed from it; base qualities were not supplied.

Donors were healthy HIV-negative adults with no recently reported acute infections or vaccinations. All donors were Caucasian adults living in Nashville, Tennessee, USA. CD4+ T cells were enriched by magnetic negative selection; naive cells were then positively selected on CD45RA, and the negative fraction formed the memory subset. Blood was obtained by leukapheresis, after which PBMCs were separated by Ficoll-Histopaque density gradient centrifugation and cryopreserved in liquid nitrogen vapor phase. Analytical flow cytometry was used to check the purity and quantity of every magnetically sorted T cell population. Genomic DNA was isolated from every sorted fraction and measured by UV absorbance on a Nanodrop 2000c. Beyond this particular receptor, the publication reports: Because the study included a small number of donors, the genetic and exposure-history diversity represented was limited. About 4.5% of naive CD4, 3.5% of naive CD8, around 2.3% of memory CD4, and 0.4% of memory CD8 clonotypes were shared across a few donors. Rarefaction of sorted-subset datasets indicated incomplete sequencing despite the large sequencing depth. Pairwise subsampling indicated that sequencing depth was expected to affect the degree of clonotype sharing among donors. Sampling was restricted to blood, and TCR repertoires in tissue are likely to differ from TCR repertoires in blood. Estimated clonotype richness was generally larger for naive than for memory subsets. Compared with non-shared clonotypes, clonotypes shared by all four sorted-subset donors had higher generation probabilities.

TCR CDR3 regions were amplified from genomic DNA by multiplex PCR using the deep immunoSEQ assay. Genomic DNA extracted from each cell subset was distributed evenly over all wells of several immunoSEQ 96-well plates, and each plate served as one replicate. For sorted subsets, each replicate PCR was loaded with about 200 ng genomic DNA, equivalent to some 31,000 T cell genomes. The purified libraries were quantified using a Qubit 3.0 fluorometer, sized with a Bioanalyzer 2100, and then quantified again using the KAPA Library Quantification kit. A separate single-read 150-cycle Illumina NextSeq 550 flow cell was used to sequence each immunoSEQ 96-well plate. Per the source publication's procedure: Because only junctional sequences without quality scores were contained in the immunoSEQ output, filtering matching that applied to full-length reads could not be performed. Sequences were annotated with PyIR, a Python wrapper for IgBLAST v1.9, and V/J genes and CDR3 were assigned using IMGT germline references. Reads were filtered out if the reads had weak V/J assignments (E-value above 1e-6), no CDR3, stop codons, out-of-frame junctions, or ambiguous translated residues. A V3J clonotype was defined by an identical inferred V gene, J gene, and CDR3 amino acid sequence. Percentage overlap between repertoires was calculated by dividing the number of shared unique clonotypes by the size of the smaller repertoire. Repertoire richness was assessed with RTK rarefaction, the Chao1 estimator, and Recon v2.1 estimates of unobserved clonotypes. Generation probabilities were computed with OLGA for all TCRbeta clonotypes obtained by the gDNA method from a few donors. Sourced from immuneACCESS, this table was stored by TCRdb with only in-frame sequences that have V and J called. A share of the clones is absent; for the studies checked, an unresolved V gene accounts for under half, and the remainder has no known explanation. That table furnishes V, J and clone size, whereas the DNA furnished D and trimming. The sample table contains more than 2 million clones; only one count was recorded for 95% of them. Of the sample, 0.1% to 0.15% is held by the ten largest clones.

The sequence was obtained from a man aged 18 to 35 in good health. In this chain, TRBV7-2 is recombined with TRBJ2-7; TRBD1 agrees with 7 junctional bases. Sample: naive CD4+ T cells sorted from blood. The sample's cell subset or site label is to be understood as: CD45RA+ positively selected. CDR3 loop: CASSLWDRNYEQYF. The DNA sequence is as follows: TGTGCCAGCAGCTTATGGGACAGAAACTACGAGCAGTACTTC.